This T cell receptor (beta chain) is from a study of PD-1 blockade in classical Hodgkin lymphoma. TCRdb keeps only in-frame clones here, not all; method: immunoSEQ multiplex PCR. This table holds tens of thousands of clones, roughly four fifths found once. Points on this clone: The antigen remains undetermined.

The time point is: cycle 4 day 1 (C4D1), after more than five weeks of nivolumab. Each patient's relapse followed autologous stem cell transplantation, and brentuximab vedotin exposure varied. Whole-study findings and limits: Baseline diversity was lower in partial responders and progressors than complete responders.

The sequence derives from a human donor with classical Hodgkin lymphoma. The source material was peripheral blood mononuclear cells (PBMCs), sampled before the fourth cycle of nivolumab.

CDR3 sequence reads: CASSLQGLETQYF. The CDR3 DNA sequence: TGTGCCAGCAGTTTACAGGGGTTGGAGACCCAGTACTTC. The V and J genes are TRBV2 and TRBJ2-5, with 7 bases that match TRBD1. This CDR3 contains 13 residues. V was clipped by 5 bases and J by 5 bases; unmatched bases: 5. From germline, CDR1 is SNHLY and CDR2 FYNNEI.